A single sample is the source of the 10 T cell receptor beta chains below, sequenced in a study of technical replicates of blood from a handful of donors. This table comes from immunoSEQ multiplex PCR, and its TCRdb copy is limited to in-frame clones, with some not included. The data show 70,000 or so clones, with about 87% seen just once and approximately 4.6% held by the top ten. Specimen: PBMCs. These receptors originate from a human donor in good health. Some clones in this sample may be carry-over from other donors' samples.

The rearrangement uses TRBV11-2 and TRBJ2-7; weak D call: TRBD2 (6 bases). The V and J ends lost 3 bases and 2 bases respectively, with 14 bases between them. Germline CDR1 SGHAT, CDR2 FQNNGV. There are 15 residues in the CDR3. The CDR3 bases are TGTGCCAGCAGCTTGCAAGGCGGGGATACCTACGAGCAGTACTTC. Its translation: CASSLQGGDTYEQYF. The complete variable domain, with remaining parts taken from reference TRBV11-2 and TRBJ2-7, reads EAGVAQSPRYKIIEKRQSVAFWCNPISGHATLYWYQQILGQGPKLLIQFQNNGVVDDSQLPKDRFSAERLKGVDSTLKIQPAKLEDSAVYLCASSLQGGDTYEQYFGPGTRLTVT.

This clone was counted between two and nine times. The rearrangement links TRBV6-1 to TRBJ2-3, with D possibly matching TRBD2 (6 bases). CDR1 and CDR2 (germline): MNHNS, SASEGT. This CDR3 has 15 amino acids. The ends were cut back, 4 bases at V and 3 bases at J, with 14 bases in the middle. The CDR3 spells CASSADGGGTDTQYF. CDR3 sequence (DNA): TGTGCCAGCAGTGCGGACGGGGGTGGTACAGATACGCAGTATTTT.

The genes are TRBV6-5 and TRBJ2-5; 9 bases fit TRBD2. The CDR3 loop spans 16 amino acids. V lost 2 bases and J lost 5; bases outside the gene matches: 9. Germline V lookup: CDR1 MNHEY, CDR2 SVGAGI. This CDR3 reads CASSYGVGTSRETQYF. The DNA of the CDR3 is TGTGCCAGCAGTTACGGAGTCGGGACTAGCAGGGAGACCCAGTACTTC.

This rearrangement joins TRBV6-5 to TRBJ2-1; TRBD1 might be the D (5 bases). Germline values: CDR1 MNHEY, CDR2 SVGAGI. Trimming left V 4 bases short and J 7 bases short, with 8 bases between. The CDR3 consists of 12 residues. The CDR3 nucleotides read TGTGCCAGCAGTTTAGGGGTGAATGAGCAGTTCTTC. It specifies CASSLGVNEQFF.

The chain couples TRBV19 to TRBJ1-1; D gene unclear. The CDR3 contains 13 residues. Germline V CDR1 and CDR2: LNHDA, SQIVND (reference sequence). V was trimmed by 4 bases and J by 5 bases, leaving 11 bases between them. This chain's CDR3 is CASSTTSLTEAFF. In nucleotides, the CDR3 is TGTGCCAGTAGTACGACAAGTTTAACTGAAGCTTTCTTT.

The V and J genes are TRBV29-1 and TRBJ1-1; D gene ambiguous. The CDR3 sequence is 12 residues long. V was clipped by 4 bases and J by 4 bases, with 10 bases between them. Germline V CDR1 and CDR2: SQVTM, ANQGSEA. CDR3 in amino acids: CSVGAVGTEAFF. Here the CDR3 DNA reads TGCAGCGTTGGGGCCGTGGGCACTGAAGCTTTCTTT.

V and J are TRBV5-6 and TRBJ2-1, with D tentatively TRBD1 (6 bases). V was clipped by 3 bases and J by 4 bases, with 14 bases between them. The CDR3 is 15 amino acids. CDR1 SGHDT and CDR2 YYEEEE come from the germline V gene. This CDR3 reads CASSSQGILYNEQFF. DNA of the CDR3: TGTGCCAGCAGCTCGCAGGGGATTCTTTACAATGAGCAGTTCTTC.

The chain has TRBV19 and TRBJ1-2, with TRBD1 identical over 7 bases. V lost 6 bases and J lost 7; bases outside the gene matches: 8. The CDR3 extends over 13 amino acids. In germline, CDR1 is LNHDA, CDR2 SQIVND (reference sequence). The CDR3 protein is CASRPGQLGGYTF. CDR3 DNA: TGTGCCAGTAGGCCGGGACAGCTGGGTGGCTACACCTTC.

This clone came up once. This chain links TRBV19 with TRBJ1-4, with a possible D match to TRBD1 (6 bases). The CDR3 sequence is 18 residues long. The germline V gene has CDR1 LNHDA and CDR2 SQIVND (reference sequence). V was clipped by 7 bases and J by 7 bases, with 28 bases between them. The CDR3 DNA is TGTGCCAGTACCTTATCGGGGGGGCCGAACCCTCTCGGTGAAAAACTGTTTTTT. The encoded protein is CASTLSGGPNPLGEKLFF.

This sequence joins TRBV7-2 and TRBJ2-7; D possibly corresponds to TRBD1 (6 bases). The germline CDR1 and CDR2 sequences are SGHTA and FQGNSA. The V end lost 5 bases, the J end lost 0 bases, and 14 bases lay between the germline ends. This CDR3 spans 15 amino acids. CDR3 amino acids: CASSASRGSSYEQYF. CDR3 sequence (DNA): TGTGCCAGCAGCGCATCGAGGGGGAGCTCCTACGAGCAGTACTTC.